This T cell receptor (beta chain) is drawn from a study of cytomegalovirus exposure and HLA in healthy donors. Regarding the study as a whole: Later analysis suggested links between common viral pathogens and several top significant clusters.

The PCR used 60 Vbeta and 13 Jbeta primers. Some clones are missing from TCRdb's copy, which holds only in-frame ones; the method was immunoSEQ multiplex PCR. The sample records approximately 110,000 clones, about 84% being singletons. About this clone itself: Its target is unknown.

CDR1 and CDR2 (germline): SGHNT, YENEEA. This CDR3 contains 14 residues. The V gene lost 5 bases and the J gene lost 6 bases, with 14 bases spanning the gap. Sequenced sample: PBMCs. This chain links TRBV11-3 with TRBJ2-1, with D unresolved. This TCR came from a man aged 35-49 years in good health and CMV-seronegative. The CDR3 reads CASSPPSSRNEQFF. The CDR3 region has the DNA TGTGCCAGCAGCCCCCCCAGTAGCCGCAATGAGCAGTTCTTC.